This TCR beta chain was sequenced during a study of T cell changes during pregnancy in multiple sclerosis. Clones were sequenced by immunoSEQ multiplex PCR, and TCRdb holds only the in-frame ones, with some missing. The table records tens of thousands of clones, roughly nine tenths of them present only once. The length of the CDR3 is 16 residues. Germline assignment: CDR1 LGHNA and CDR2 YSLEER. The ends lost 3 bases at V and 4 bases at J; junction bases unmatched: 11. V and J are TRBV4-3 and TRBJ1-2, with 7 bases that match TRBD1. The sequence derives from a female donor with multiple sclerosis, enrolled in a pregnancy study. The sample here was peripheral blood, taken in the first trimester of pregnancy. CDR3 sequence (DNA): TGCGCCAGCAGCCAGGCCGGGACAGACGATTCCTATGGCTACACCTTC. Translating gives CASSQAGTDDSYGYTF.